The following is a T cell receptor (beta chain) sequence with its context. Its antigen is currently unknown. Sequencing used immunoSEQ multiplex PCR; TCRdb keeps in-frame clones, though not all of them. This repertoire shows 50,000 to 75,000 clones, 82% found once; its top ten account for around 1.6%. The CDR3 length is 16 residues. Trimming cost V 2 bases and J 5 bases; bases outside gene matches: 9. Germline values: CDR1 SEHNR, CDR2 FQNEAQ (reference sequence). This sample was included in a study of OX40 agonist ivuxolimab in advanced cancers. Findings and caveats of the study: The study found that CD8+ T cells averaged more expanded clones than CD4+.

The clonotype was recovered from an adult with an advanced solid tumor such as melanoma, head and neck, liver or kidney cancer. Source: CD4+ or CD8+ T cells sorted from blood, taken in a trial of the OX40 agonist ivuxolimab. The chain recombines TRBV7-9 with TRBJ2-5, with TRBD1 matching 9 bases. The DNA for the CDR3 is TGTGCCAGCAGCTTACCTGTACAGGGGGCGAAGGAGACCCAGTACTTC. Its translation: CASSLPVQGAKETQYF.